This T cell receptor (beta chain) was documented in a study of regulatory T cells in long-lasting Graves disease. To note about this clonotype: Its antigen is still unknown.

Sequencing libraries for TCR beta were prepared with iRepertoire HTBI primers and Arm-PCR of CDR3 regions. TCRdb ran MiXCR on the multiplex PCR reads and lists one entry per CDR3 protein. This table has roughly 350,000 distinct CDR3 sequences, approximately 15% appearing once. Time point meaning: newly diagnosed GD, antithyroid drugs for less than 3 months. Preparation of the TCR library used RNA extracted from PBMCs. Patients were enrolled at an endocrinology department in Xi'an, China. Germline CDR1 and CDR2: KGHSH and LQKENI. The CDR3 covers 13 residues. Trimming removed 8 bases from V and 5 bases from J; junction bases left unmatched: 3. Findings of the study overall: TRBV28 was favored in persistent disease, as were TRBJ1-2 and TRBJ2-5.

The same sample was also used in a study of T cells in Graves' hyperthyroidism and ophthalmopathy. This second study says: The blood repertoire included most of the expanded thyroid clonotypes above 0.001.

The clonotype comes from a man in his forties or fifties with Graves disease. The sequences come from peripheral blood mononuclear cells (PBMCs), collected at new diagnosis, from a patient treated with antithyroid drugs. V and J are TRBV18 and TRBJ1-5, with 10 bases lining up with TRBD1. The CDR3 region is CASADRGDQPQHF. The CDR3 region has the DNA TGTGCCAGCGCGGACAGGGGGGATCAGCCCCAGCATTTT.